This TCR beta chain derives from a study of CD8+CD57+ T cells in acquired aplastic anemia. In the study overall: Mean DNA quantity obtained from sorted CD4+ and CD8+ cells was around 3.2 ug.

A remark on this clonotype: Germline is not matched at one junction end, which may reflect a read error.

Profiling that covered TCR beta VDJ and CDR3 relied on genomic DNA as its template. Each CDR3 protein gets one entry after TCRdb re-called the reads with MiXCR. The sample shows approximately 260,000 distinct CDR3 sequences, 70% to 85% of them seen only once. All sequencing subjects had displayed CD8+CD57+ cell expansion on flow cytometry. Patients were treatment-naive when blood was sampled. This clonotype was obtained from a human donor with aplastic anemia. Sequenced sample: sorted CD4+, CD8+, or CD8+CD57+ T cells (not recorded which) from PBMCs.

The chain's CDR3 is CASSLAAGRLTTQYF. In DNA form, the CDR3 reads TGTGCCAGCAGCCTAGCGGCGGGTCGGCTTACTACGCAGTATTTT. The rearrangement links TRBV7-2 to TRBJ2-3; TRBD2 matches 7 bases. The CDR3 is made up of 15 amino acids. From germline, CDR1 is SGHTA and CDR2 FQGNSA. Complete variable domain (other parts from reference TRBV7-2 and TRBJ2-3): GAGVSQSPSNKVTEKGKDVELRCDPISGHTALYWYRQSLGQGLEFLIYFQGNSAPDKSGLPSDRFSAERTGGSVSTLTIQRTQQEDSAVYLCASSLAAGRLTTQYFGPGTRLTVL.